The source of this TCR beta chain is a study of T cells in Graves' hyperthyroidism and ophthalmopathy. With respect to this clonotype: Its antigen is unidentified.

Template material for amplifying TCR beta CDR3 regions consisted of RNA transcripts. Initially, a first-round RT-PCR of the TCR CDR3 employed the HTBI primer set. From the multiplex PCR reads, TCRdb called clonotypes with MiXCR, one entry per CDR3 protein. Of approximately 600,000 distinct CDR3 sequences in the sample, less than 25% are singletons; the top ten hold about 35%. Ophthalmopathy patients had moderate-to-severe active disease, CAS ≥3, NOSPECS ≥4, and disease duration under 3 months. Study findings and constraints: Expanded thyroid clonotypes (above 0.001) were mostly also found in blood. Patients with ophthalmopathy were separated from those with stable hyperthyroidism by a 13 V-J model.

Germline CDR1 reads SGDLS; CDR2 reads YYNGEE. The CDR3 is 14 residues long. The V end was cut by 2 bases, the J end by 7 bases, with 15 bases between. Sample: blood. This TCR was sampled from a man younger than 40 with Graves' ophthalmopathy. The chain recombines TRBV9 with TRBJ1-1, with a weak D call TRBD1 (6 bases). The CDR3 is CASSVEWGRGEAFF. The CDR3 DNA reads TGTGCCAGCAGCGTTGAGTGGGGGCGGGGTGAAGCTTTCTTT.